The source of this T cell receptor beta chain is a study of identical twins (TCRdb year 2016). Study-wide context: The study deep-sequenced TCR alpha and beta repertoires from monozygotic twins, unrelated adults of various ages and cord blood to test whether fetal clonotypes persist. To rule out contamination, the twin experiments were replicated at different times with different library preparation protocols.

The receptor library was made with 5' RACE. TCRdb names Illumina HiSeq 2000 as the instrument used. Template switching introduced a universal primer binding site; the final cDNA contained a unique molecular identifier, enabling accurate counting of TCR cDNA molecules. First-strand cDNA for TCR alpha and beta chains was synthesized from specific primers in the conserved constant-segment region. To control for contamination, every cDNA library carried two barcodes: a SMART-Mk sample barcode plus Illumina barcodes. TruSeq adapter sequences and Illumina sample barcodes were added in two successive PCR steps. The TCR alpha and beta cDNA libraries were sequenced on the Illumina HiSeq platform using custom primers. The authors' analysis ran thus. MiGEC was used to process raw reads and extract unique molecular identifiers, and MiXCR was used to find CDR3 positions. Recombination models were inferred per individual with the repgenHMM and IGoR tools using an EM algorithm. Shared clonotype analysis was performed with the tcR package in R, normalizing sharing by the product of cloneset sizes. To study raw recombination without the effects of thymic and clonal selection, out-of-frame nonproductive sequences were analyzed. The public sequencing data were trimmed at Q25 with fastp and processed into clonotypes with MiXCR by TCRdb, which kept only in-frame beta chains. One record per CDR3 amino acid sequence lists the most common genes and DNA. TCRdb's processing, not the authors' own work, is the source of the V and J calls. The sample yields 1.5 million or so distinct CDR3 sequences; more than 30% were counted once. In total, the top ten clones hold about 0.25% of the sample.

Only healthy Caucasian donors were included. Overall study results and their limits: The excess sharing between twins in beta out-of-frame sequences was weaker because fewer shared sequences reduced the signal-to-noise ratio. Zero-insertion analyses could be partly confounded by invariant T cells such as MAIT and iNKT, though diverse VJ usage argued against such confounding for most clonotypes. Fewer insertions were carried by abundant cord blood beta clonotypes; a weaker similar trend was observed in young adult naive repertoires, while no such trend was observed in memory repertoires. Because the same donors could not be followed over many years, the conclusions relied on cross-sectional statistical analysis. Compared with coincidental sharing between unrelated individuals, out-of-frame TCR alpha sequences shared between twins had an excess of sequences with low generation probability. In monozygotic twins, recombination models systematically underestimated out-of-frame TCR alpha sharing, but the models matched the sharing seen between unrelated individuals.

This clonotype was detected only a few times. It lacks a known antigen. No much larger clone exists at a distance of one base, and base qualities are not known. The clonotype was recovered from a newborn girl in good health. The sample comprised cord blood.

The CDR3 loop reads CASTPLAPSSYNEQFF. The bases read TGTGCCAGCACCCCTCTAGCGCCGAGCTCCTACAATGAGCAGTTCTTC. The chain is made from TRBV27 and TRBJ2-1; tentative D gene TRBD2, with 6 bases matching. Reading the germline V gene (reference sequence) gives CDR1 MNHEY and CDR2 SMNVEV. From the cysteine through the phenylalanine, the CDR3 covers 16 amino acids. CDR3 DNA only is kept here, 48 bases in frame from base 1. V is clipped by 7 bases and J by 0 bases, and the sequence between their germline boundaries is 16 bases long.